This T cell receptor (beta chain) stems from a study of blood T cell repertoires in COVID-19 (TCRdb year 2020). With regard to the full study: Collaborator samples came from the United States, Italy and Spain and covered acute and convalescent phases of COVID-19. The repertoires were released in a freely available public database intended as a resource for research on the immune response to SARS-CoV-2. Samples were obtained from the ongoing ImmuneRACE study (first 160 participants) and from 1,254 subjects provided by 6 global collaborators. Deeply sampled blood TCRbeta repertoires from subjects exposed to, actively infected with, or recovered from COVID-19 were included in the dataset. HLA class I and class II types, where available, came from metadata supplied by the sample provider rather than from assay-based typing. The material from the prospective study consisted of cDNA or gDNA derived from T cells, B-cell-depleted T cells, or PBMCs. Nearly every sample came with metadata listing a de-identified subject ID, COVID-19 status, age in years and sex. Paper-wide results and their limitations: Clinical and demographic metadata were provided uncurated, with the amount varying by source and participant.

From the cysteine through the phenylalanine, the CDR3 covers 11 amino acids. The kept DNA is CDR3 alone, 33 bases in frame from the first base. Taken from the germline V gene, the CDR1 and CDR2 loops are SGHVS and FNYEAQ. V loses 1 base, J loses 14 bases, and the germline ends lie 8 bases apart. Points on this clone: Its antigen specificity is not known. Per-nucleotide qualities are absent, and no much larger clonotype sits a single base away.

Participants in the prospective study were enrolled through a virtual design, were aged about 18 to 90 years, and lived in 20 to 30 United States geographic areas. To assign participants to cohorts, the prospective study relied on clinical history that participants themselves reported in a screening survey and a study questionnaire. Exposed participants had been in contact with someone with a PCR-confirmed or clinician-diagnosed COVID-19 case within 2 weeks of study entry. Mobile phlebotomists in the prospective study collected whole blood, serum and a nasopharyngeal or oropharyngeal swab from every participant. Participants in the prospective study had the option to provide additional blood draws and questionnaires over a 2-month period. Before DNA extraction, prospective study blood samples were shipped either frozen or at room temperature. TCRbeta CDR3 regions were amplified from genomic DNA by means of the immunoSEQ Assay, a bias-controlled multiplex PCR. Turning to the authors' computational methods: The number of nucleated cells in each sample was estimated from the amplification of reference gene primers within the assay. To quantify the absolute abundance of each unique TCRbeta CDR3 rearrangement, sequence reads were collapsed and filtered. For each sample, productive Simpson clonality was calculated by taking the square root of Simpson's diversity index across productive rearrangements. The immuneACCESS repertoire file appears here via TCRdb, limited to in-frame rearrangements. These files lack a portion of the clones; in checked studies, under half of the deficit traces to unresolved V genes, and the cause of the others is not known. V and J calls and clone size are copied from that table; D and trimming were computed from the DNA. The table for this sample lists 150,000 or so clones; roughly 90% of them were counted only once. The top ten clones comprise approximately 4.3% of the sample.

Recombination connected TRBV7-6 to TRBJ1-4, with an unclear D gene assignment. The receptor's source is a woman aged 40 to 49 who had been exposed to COVID-19. Source material: PBMCs or T cells enriched from blood (not recorded which). In nucleotide form, the sequence is TGTGCCAGCAGCTTAGGGATGGGCCTGTTTTTT. Its translation reads: CASSLGMGLFF.